The entry below describes one T cell receptor (beta chain). Its antigen specificity is not known. Qualities for individual bases were not recorded, and no much larger clone is one base off. This sample is part of a study of blood T cell repertoires in COVID-19 (dated by TCRdb to 2019 to 2021). Some background on the complete study: Collaborator samples came from the United States, Italy and Spain and covered acute and convalescent phases of COVID-19. The prospective study material was composed of cDNA or gDNA derived from T cells, B-cell-depleted T cells, or PBMCs. Subjects who had been exposed to COVID-19, were actively infected with it, or had recovered from it provided the deeply sampled blood TCRbeta repertoires that made up the dataset. The repertoires were released in a freely available public database intended as a resource for research on the immune response to SARS-CoV-2. The samples were drawn from two sources: the first 160 participants of the ongoing ImmuneRACE study, and 950 to 1,500 subjects contributed by 6 global collaborators. Nearly every sample came with metadata listing a de-identified subject ID, COVID-19 status, age in years and sex. HLA class I and class II types, where available, came from metadata supplied by the sample provider rather than from assay-based typing. On the study overall, not on this receptor specifically: How much clinical and demographic metadata was included differed by source and by participant, and the metadata was provided uncurated.

TCRbeta CDR3 regions were amplified from genomic DNA by means of the immunoSEQ Assay, a bias-controlled multiplex PCR. The authors' pipeline ran thus. The number of nucleated cells in each sample was estimated by amplification of reference gene primers within the assay. To quantify the absolute abundance of each unique TCRbeta CDR3 rearrangement, sequence reads were collapsed and filtered. For each sample, productive Simpson clonality was calculated by taking the square root of Simpson's diversity index across productive rearrangements. The table was pulled from immuneACCESS by TCRdb, which kept in-frame rearrangements only. Such tables lose some clones; where checked, under half of the loss comes from unresolved V genes, and the rest has no known cause. V and J calls and clone size are those listed in that table; D and trimming were worked out from the DNA. Present in this sample are roughly 320,000 clones, 85% to 95% of which were seen just once. Roughly 3.6% of the sample lies in the top ten.

The cysteine opens and the phenylalanine closes a CDR3 of 17 amino acids. Here the CDR3 DNA is all that survives: 51 bases in frame from base 1. The germline V gene encodes CDR1 SGHTA and CDR2 FQGNSA. V ends up 5 bases short and J 6 bases short, with an unmatched junction base count of 14. In the prospective study, participants were roughly 18 to 100 years old, resided in about two dozen geographic areas of the United States, and were enrolled through a virtual design. In the prospective study, participants were assigned to cohorts based on the clinical history participants reported in a screening survey and a study questionnaire. A participant counted as exposed if, within 2 weeks of entering the study, that participant had been in contact with someone who had a PCR-confirmed or clinician-diagnosed COVID-19 case. Mobile phlebotomists in the prospective study collected whole blood, serum and a nasopharyngeal or oropharyngeal swab from every participant. Over a 2-month period, participants in the prospective study had the option of providing additional blood draws and questionnaires. Before DNA extraction, blood samples from the prospective study were shipped at room temperature or frozen.

What was sequenced was PBMCs or T cells enriched from blood (not recorded which). The sequence came from a woman in her twenties or thirties who had been exposed to COVID-19. This sequence uses TRBV7-2 and TRBJ2-5, with TRBD2 matching 11 junction bases. The base sequence is TGTGCCAGCAGCCCGCCGGGGCTAGCGGGGGGAATAAAGACCCAGTACTTC. It specifies CASSPPGLAGGIKTQYF.